This entry lists 30 T cell receptor beta chains sequenced from one sample in a study of blood T cell repertoires in COVID-19. This table comes from immunoSEQ multiplex PCR, and its TCRdb copy is limited to in-frame clones, with some not included. The sample holds about 220,000 clones; about nine tenths are singletons and the top ten take less than 4.5%. The sequenced sample consisted of PBMCs or T cells enriched from blood (not recorded which). These receptors all stem from a woman aged 40 to 50 with acute COVID-19.

This clone has only one observation. This chain uses TRBV5-4 with TRBJ2-2, with no clear D. Germline CDR1 is SGHNT and CDR2 is YYREEE (reference sequence). The V end was cut by 3 bases, the J end by 6 bases, with 6 bases between. The CDR3 has 12 residues. The CDR3 nucleotides read TGTGCCAGCAGCTCAGTCGCCGGGGAGCTGTTTTTT. Its protein is CASSSVAGELFF.

This clone has just a few counts. The chain carries TRBV13 and TRBJ1-2; D not certain. Germline values: CDR1 PRHDT, CDR2 FYEKMQ (reference sequence). Trimming removed 6 bases at V and 1 base at J, with 12 bases between. The CDR3 is made up of 14 amino acids. The CDR3 nucleotides are TGTGCCAGCAGTGAGGCGGGTTTTAACTATGGCTACACCTTC. Protein: CASSEAGFNYGYTF.

V gene TRBV7-9 combines with J gene TRBJ1-5, with D maybe TRBD1 (5 bases). CDR3 length: 13 residues. V was shortened by 4 bases and J by 1 base, with 5 bases between the two germline ends. From germline, CDR1 is SEHNR and CDR2 FQNEAQ (reference sequence). In nucleotides, the CDR3 is TGTGCCAGCAGCTCAGGGAGCAATCAGCCCCAGCATTTT. Encoded protein: CASSSGSNQPQHF.

This sequence joins TRBV2 and TRBJ1-5; D is unresolved. The CDR3 sequence is 16 residues long. CDR1 is SNHLY, CDR2 FYNNEI, per germline. V lost 8 bases to trimming and J lost 5 bases, with 22 bases between them. Written as DNA, the CDR3 is TGTGCCAGCCAAAAAACAGAAGAGTCCCAATATCAGCCCCAGCATTTT. Its translation: CASQKTEESQYQPQHF.

The J gene is TRBJ2-2, the V gene TRBV28; weak D call: TRBD1 (5 bases). V lost 4 bases to trimming and J lost 4 bases, with 13 bases between them. Germline CDR1 and CDR2: MDHEN and SYDVKM. The CDR3 runs to 15 residues. This chain's CDR3 is CASSSLTDSTGELFF. As DNA, the CDR3 is TGTGCCAGCAGTTCCCTAACTGACAGCACCGGGGAGCTGTTTTTT.

The chain links TRBV7-9 to TRBJ2-2, with a weak D call TRBD1 (5 bases). Trimming took 4 bases from V and 6 from J, leaving 12 bases between them. The CDR3 contains 14 residues. The V gene's germline CDR1 is SEHNR and CDR2 FQNEAQ (reference sequence). The CDR3 sequence: CASSSRVGSGELFF. CDR3 nucleotide sequence: TGTGCCAGCAGCTCCAGGGTAGGCTCCGGGGAGCTGTTTTTT.

The chain employs TRBV5-5 and TRBJ1-6; the D is unclear. Germline CDR1 is SGHKS and CDR2 is YYEKEE (reference sequence). This CDR3 has 17 residues. Trimming left V 2 bases short and J 0 bases short, with 12 bases between. CDR3 bases: TGTGCCAGCAGCTTAGAAACACGGAGCTCCTATAATTCACCCCTCCACTTT. It specifies CASSLETRSSYNSPLHF.

The gene calls are TRBV5-1 and TRBJ2-1, with 7 positions matching TRBD1. The CDR3 is 13 amino acids. Germline loops: CDR1 SGHRS, CDR2 YFSETQ. V gave up 4 bases and J gave up 8 bases; unmatched junction bases: 6. CDR3 nucleotides: TGCGCCAGCAGCCCGGGACAGCTGGATGAGCAGTTCTTC. Encoded protein: CASSPGQLDEQFF.

CDR3 nucleotide sequence: TGTGCCTGGAGTGAAATAAATCCTAATCAGCCCCAGCATTTT. It codes for CAWSEINPNQPQHF. The rearrangement uses TRBV30 and TRBJ1-5, with unresolved D. This CDR3 comprises 14 residues. V dropped 1 base and J dropped 4 bases, with 11 bases sitting between them. In germline, CDR1 is GTSNPN, CDR2 SVGIG (reference sequence).

The chain couples TRBV5-5 to TRBJ1-2; a weak D match, TRBD1 (5 bases). Trimming took off 7 bases at V and 6 bases at J, with 16 bases between the two ends. Germline lookup yields CDR1 SGHKS and CDR2 YYEKEE (reference sequence). CDR3 size: 13 residues. The DNA of the CDR3 is TGTGCCAGCGCCGGAGGGGTGTCTAATGGCTACACCTTC. Amino acids: CASAGGVSNGYTF.

This chain uses TRBV3-1 (or the pseudogene TRBV3-2) with TRBJ1-1; the D gene is possibly TRBD1 (5 bases). V lost 0 bases and J lost 5, with 7 bases in between. The germline CDR1 and CDR2 sequences are LGHDT and YNNKEL (reference sequence). This CDR3 contains 13 residues. CDR3 sequence (DNA): TGTGCCAGCAGCCAAGATAAGGGGACTGAAGCTTTCTTT. Amino acids: CASSQDKGTEAFF.

The genes are TRBV27 and TRBJ1-5, with a tentative D call TRBD1 (6 bases). The ends were cut back, 0 bases at V and 1 base at J, with 16 bases in the middle. The length of the CDR3 is 18 residues. CDR1 is MNHEY, CDR2 SMNVEV, per germline (reference sequence). The DNA of the CDR3 is TGTGCCAGCAGTTTATCGTGGGACACCCAAAGGAGCAATCAGCCCCAGCATTTT. It translates to CASSLSWDTQRSNQPQHF.

The gene calls are TRBV6-2 or TRBV6-3 and TRBJ1-6; D unclear. This CDR3 region has 16 residues. Germline V gives CDR1 MNHEY, CDR2 SVGEGT. The V end was cut by 4 bases, the J end by 8 bases, with 18 bases between. CDR3 coding DNA: TGTGCCAGCAGTTTGATAAACTCCCAATCGGATTCACCCCTCCACTTT. Translated, it gives CASSLINSQSDSPLHF.

The CDR3 protein is CASSFRQGNTGELFF. For the CDR3, the DNA is TGTGCCAGCAGCTTTCGACAGGGGAACACCGGGGAGCTGTTTTTT. The J gene is TRBJ2-2, the V gene TRBV11-3; 7 nucleotides align to TRBD1. The germline gives CDR1 SGHNT, CDR2 YENEEA. The CDR3 is made up of 15 amino acids. Unmatched junction bases numbered 2, after V lost 3 bases and J lost 1 base.

The chain is built from TRBV27 and TRBJ1-4; TRBD1 matches 7 bases. Germline V CDR1 and CDR2: MNHEY, SMNVEV (reference sequence). The CDR3 runs 15 residues. The ends lost 5 bases at V and 8 bases at J; junction bases unmatched: 11. CDR3 region: CASSPRDSLGEKLFF. Written as DNA, the CDR3 is TGTGCCAGCAGTCCCCGGGACAGTCTTGGGGAAAAACTGTTTTTT.

This clone showed up just a few times. The chain couples TRBV18 to TRBJ1-6, with TRBD1 as a possible D gene (5 bases). Trimming removed 3 bases from V and 10 bases from J, with 16 bases in between. Germline assignment: CDR1 KGHSH and CDR2 LQKENI. The length of the CDR3 is 15 residues. CDR3 residues: CASSPGPSRGSPLHF. The DNA for the CDR3 is TGTGCCAGCTCACCGGGGCCCAGCCGGGGGTCACCCCTCCACTTT.

The chain joins TRBV2 to TRBJ1-3; 7 nucleotides agree with TRBD1. V was pared by 6 bases and J by 5 bases, with 7 bases of the junction left unmatched. This CDR3 spans 14 amino acids. The germline CDR1 and CDR2 sequences are SNHLY and FYNNEI. The CDR3 loop reads CASSPQGMRNTIYF. The CDR3 DNA reads TGTGCCAGCAGCCCACAGGGGATGCGAAACACCATATATTTT.

The chain joins TRBV6-5 to TRBJ1-2; 8 bases map to TRBD1. With V trimmed by 4 bases and J by 2 bases, 6 bases remained unmatched. The length of the CDR3 is 15 residues. Germline V gives CDR1 MNHEY, CDR2 SVGAGI. CDR3 coding DNA: TGTGCCAGCAGTTCCCCCGGACAGGGCAACTATGGCTACACCTTC. Translating it yields CASSSPGQGNYGYTF.

This clone was recorded a few times. The rearrangement links TRBV7-8 to TRBJ2-6; TRBD2 might be the D (6 bases). Looked up from germline, CDR1 is SGHVS and CDR2 is FQNEAQ. The CDR3 loop spans 14 amino acids. The V end lost 5 bases, the J end lost 8 bases, and 13 bases lay between the germline ends. This chain's CDR3 is CASSLVGGTNVLTF. CDR3 sequence (DNA): TGTGCCAGCAGCCTCGTTGGGGGGACCAACGTCCTGACTTTC.

The chain links TRBV10-3 to TRBJ2-5, with a weak D call TRBD1 (7 bases). This CDR3 contains 16 residues. In germline, CDR1 is ENHRY, CDR2 SYGVKD. The V end lost 2 bases, the J end lost 0 bases, and 13 bases lay between the germline ends. CDR3 sequence reads: CAISEEGGQNQETQYF. In DNA, the CDR3 is TGTGCCATCAGTGAGGAGGGGGGACAGAACCAAGAGACCCAGTACTTC.

This rearrangement joins TRBV30 to TRBJ1-1, with a possible D match to TRBD1 (6 bases). There are 17 residues in the CDR3. Trimming pared 0 bases from V and 1 base from J, leaving 18 bases between. Germline V gene data show CDR1 as GTSNPN and CDR2 as SVGIG (reference sequence). The CDR3 is CAWSVPGALIRNTEAFF. The CDR3, as DNA: TGTGCCTGGAGTGTACCAGGGGCTCTGATTAGGAACACTGAAGCTTTCTTT.

V gene TRBV5-1 combines with J gene TRBJ2-1; D possibly corresponds to TRBD1 (5 bases). The CDR3 contains 15 residues. The V end was cut by 1 base, the J end by 4 bases, with 12 bases between. Germline assignment: CDR1 SGHRS and CDR2 YFSETQ. The CDR3, as DNA: TGCGCCAGCAGCTTGCAGGGCGCGGAGTACAATGAGCAGTTCTTC. It encodes CASSLQGAEYNEQFF.

This rearrangement joins TRBV3-1 (or the pseudogene TRBV3-2) to TRBJ2-3, with D unresolved. V was trimmed by 4 bases and J by 2 bases, leaving 4 bases between them. Germline CDR1 is LGHDT and CDR2 is YNNKEL (reference sequence). The CDR3 contains 12 residues. This CDR3 reads CASSLHTDTQYF. In nucleotides, the CDR3 is TGTGCCAGCAGCCTTCACACAGATACGCAGTATTTT.

The chain is built from TRBV27 and TRBJ2-7, with 7 bases identical to TRBD1. The CDR3 extends over 15 amino acids. Germline loops: CDR1 MNHEY, CDR2 SMNVEV (reference sequence). With 3 bases clipped from V and 6 bases from J, the junction kept 11 bases outside the gene matches. For the CDR3, the DNA is TGTGCCAGCAGTTTTATCCGGGACAGACAGAGCGAGCAGTACTTC. Its protein is CASSFIRDRQSEQYF.

The chain couples TRBV7-9 to TRBJ1-2; D gene unclear. Germline V gene lookup returns CDR1 SEHNR and CDR2 FQNEAQ (reference sequence). This CDR3 contains 13 residues. V lost 3 bases and J 1 base, leaving 6 bases between the germline ends. The CDR3 region is CASSFGVNYGYTF. CDR3 DNA sequence: TGTGCCAGCAGCTTCGGGGTTAACTATGGCTACACCTTC.

Worth noting for this clone: The sample carries other DNA sequences with the same CDR3. The chain carries TRBV5-4 and TRBJ1-5; maybe TRBD1 (6 bases). The germline V and J ends were trimmed by 4 bases and 0 bases, with 14 bases remaining between them. The CDR3 sequence is 16 residues long. Germline lookup yields CDR1 SGHNT and CDR2 YYREEE (reference sequence). The chain's CDR3 is CASSPGTPYSNQPQHF. In DNA form, the CDR3 reads TGTGCCAGCAGCCCGGGGACACCGTATAGCAATCAGCCCCAGCATTTT.

This sequence joins TRBV11-3 and TRBJ2-5; D is perhaps TRBD1 (6 bases). The CDR3 has 14 amino acids. Germline assignment: CDR1 SGHNT and CDR2 YENEEA. V was pared by 5 bases and J by 5 bases, with 15 bases between. The CDR3 region is CASSDKGVSETQYF. CDR3 in DNA: TGTGCCAGCAGCGACAAGGGGGTTTCGGAGACCCAGTACTTC.

This clone was recorded once. The chain carries TRBV30 and TRBJ2-1, with a weak D call TRBD2 (6 bases). Germline V lookup: CDR1 GTSNPN, CDR2 SVGIG (reference sequence). The CDR3 is 16 amino acids. The V end lost 0 bases, the J end lost 7 bases, and 19 bases lay between the germline ends. The CDR3 protein is CAWSVPGGVHSNEQFF. The CDR3 region has the DNA TGTGCCTGGAGTGTCCCCGGGGGAGTTCACTCTAATGAGCAGTTCTTC.

The chain combines TRBV9 with TRBJ1-1, with D possibly being TRBD1 (6 bases). Trimming cost V 0 bases and J 7 bases, with 13 bases left between them. CDR1 is SGDLS and CDR2 is YYNGEE in the germline V gene. This CDR3 is 14 amino acids long. In DNA form, the CDR3 reads TGTGCCAGCAGCGTAGCGGGGGCGGGAGGTGAAGCTTTCTTT. This gives the protein CASSVAGAGGEAFF.

V is TRBV3-1 (or the pseudogene TRBV3-2) and J is TRBJ1-4; D ambiguous. Trimming removed 2 bases from V and 7 bases from J, with 8 bases in between. Germline loops: CDR1 LGHDT, CDR2 YNNKEL (reference sequence). This CDR3 contains 13 residues. The CDR3 DNA follows: TGTGCCAGCAGCCAACGAGGGTCTGAAAAACTGTTTTTT. It translates to CASSQRGSEKLFF.